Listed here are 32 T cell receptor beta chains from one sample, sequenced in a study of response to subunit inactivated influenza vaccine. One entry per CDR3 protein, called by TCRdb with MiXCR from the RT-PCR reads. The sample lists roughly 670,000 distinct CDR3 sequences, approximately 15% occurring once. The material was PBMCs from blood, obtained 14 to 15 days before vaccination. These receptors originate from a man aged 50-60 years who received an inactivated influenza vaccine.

The CDR3 loop is CASSDPGVSQPQHF. The DNA of the CDR3 is TGTGCCAGCAGTGATCCGGGGGTGAGCCAGCCCCAGCATTTT. The gene calls are TRBV25-1 and TRBJ1-5; D is perhaps TRBD1 (5 bases). The germline gives CDR1 MGHDK, CDR2 SYGVNS. This CDR3 region has 14 residues. V shed 3 bases and J shed 7 bases, with 13 bases lying between them.

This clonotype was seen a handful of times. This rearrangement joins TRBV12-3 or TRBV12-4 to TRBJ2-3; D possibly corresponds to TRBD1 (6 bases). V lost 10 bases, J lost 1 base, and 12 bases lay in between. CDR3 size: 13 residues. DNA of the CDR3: TGTGCCACCACAGGGTTGGGCACAGATACGCAGTATTTT. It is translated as CATTGLGTDTQYF.

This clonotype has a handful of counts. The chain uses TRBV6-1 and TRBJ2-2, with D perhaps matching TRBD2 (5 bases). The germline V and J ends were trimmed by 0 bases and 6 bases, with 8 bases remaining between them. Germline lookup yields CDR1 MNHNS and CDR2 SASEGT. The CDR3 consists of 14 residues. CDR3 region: CASSEAAGPGELFF. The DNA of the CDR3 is TGTGCCAGCAGTGAAGCCGCGGGCCCCGGGGAGCTGTTTTTT.

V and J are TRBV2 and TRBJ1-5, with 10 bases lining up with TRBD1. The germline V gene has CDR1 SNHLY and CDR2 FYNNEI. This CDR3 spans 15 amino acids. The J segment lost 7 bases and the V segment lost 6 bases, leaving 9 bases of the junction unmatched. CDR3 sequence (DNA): TGTGCCAGCAGGGCCGGGACAGGGGCAGGCCAGCCCCAGCATTTT. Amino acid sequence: CASRAGTGAGQPQHF.

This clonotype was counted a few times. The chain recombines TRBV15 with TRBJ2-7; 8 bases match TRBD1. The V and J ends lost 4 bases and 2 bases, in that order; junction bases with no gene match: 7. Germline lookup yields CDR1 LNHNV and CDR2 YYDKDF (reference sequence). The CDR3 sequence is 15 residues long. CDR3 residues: CATSKQGAPTYEQYF. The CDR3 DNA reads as TGTGCCACCAGCAAGCAGGGGGCACCAACCTACGAGCAGTACTTC.

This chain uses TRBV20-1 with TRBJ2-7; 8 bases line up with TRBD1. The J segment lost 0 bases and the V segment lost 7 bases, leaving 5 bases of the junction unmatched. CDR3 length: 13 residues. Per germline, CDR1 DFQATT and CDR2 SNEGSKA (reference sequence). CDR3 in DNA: TGCAGTGTCCCGACAGGGGACTCCTACGAGCAGTACTTC. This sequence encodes CSVPTGDSYEQYF.

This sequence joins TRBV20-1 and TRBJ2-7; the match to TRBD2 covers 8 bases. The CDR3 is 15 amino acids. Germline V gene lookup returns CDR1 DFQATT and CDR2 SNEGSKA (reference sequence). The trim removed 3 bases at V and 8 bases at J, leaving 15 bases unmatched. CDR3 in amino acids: CSARLPLAGFSQQYF. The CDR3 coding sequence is TGCAGTGCTAGGCTCCCATTAGCGGGGTTTAGTCAGCAGTACTTC.

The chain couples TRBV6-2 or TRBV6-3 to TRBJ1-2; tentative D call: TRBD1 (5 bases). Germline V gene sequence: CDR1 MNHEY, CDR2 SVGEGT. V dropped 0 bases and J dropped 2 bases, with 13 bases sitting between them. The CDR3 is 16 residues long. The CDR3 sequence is CASSYSRQKGNYGYTF. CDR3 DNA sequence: TGTGCCAGCAGTTACTCGAGGCAAAAGGGGAACTATGGCTACACCTTC.

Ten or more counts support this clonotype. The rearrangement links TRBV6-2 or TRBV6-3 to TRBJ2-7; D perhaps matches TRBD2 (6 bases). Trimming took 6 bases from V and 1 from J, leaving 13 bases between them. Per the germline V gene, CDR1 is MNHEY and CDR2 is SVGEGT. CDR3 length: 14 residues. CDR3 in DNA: TGTGCCAGCAGCCTACGGGAGCTTTCCTACGAGCAGTACTTC. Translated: CASSLRELSYEQYF.

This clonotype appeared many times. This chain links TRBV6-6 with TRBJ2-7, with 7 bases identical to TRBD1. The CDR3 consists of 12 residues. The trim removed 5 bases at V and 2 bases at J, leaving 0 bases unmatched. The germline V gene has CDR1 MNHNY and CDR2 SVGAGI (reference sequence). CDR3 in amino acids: CASSGTAYEQYF. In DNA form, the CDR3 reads TGTGCCAGCAGTGGGACAGCCTACGAGCAGTACTTC.

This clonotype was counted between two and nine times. The CDR3 DNA reads TGTGCCAGCAGCTTAGTAGACCTAACGCAGTATTTT. Translating it yields CASSLVDLTQYF. The V and J genes are TRBV11-2 and TRBJ2-3; unclear D gene. V dropped 1 base and J dropped 9 bases, with 8 bases sitting between them. This CDR3 has 12 amino acids. CDR1 and CDR2 (germline): SGHAT, FQNNGV.

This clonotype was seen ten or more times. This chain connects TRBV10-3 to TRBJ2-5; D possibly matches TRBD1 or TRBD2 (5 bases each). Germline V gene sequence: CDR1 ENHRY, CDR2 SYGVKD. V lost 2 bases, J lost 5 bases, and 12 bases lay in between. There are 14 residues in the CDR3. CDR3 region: CAISELSEGETQYF. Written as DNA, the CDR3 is TGTGCCATCAGTGAGCTATCAGAGGGGGAGACCCAGTACTTC.

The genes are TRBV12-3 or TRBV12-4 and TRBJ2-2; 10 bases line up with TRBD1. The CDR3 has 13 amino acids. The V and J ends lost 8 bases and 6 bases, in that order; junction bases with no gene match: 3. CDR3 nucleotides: TGTGCCAGCCGACAGGGGGCCGCCGGGGAGCTGTTTTTT. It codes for CASRQGAAGELFF.

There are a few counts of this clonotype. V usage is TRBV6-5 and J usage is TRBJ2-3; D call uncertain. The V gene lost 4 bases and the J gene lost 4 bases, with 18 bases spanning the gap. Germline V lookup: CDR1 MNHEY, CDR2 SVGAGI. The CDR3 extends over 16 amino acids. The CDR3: CASSSAASVRPDTQYF. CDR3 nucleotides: TGTGCCAGCAGTTCCGCTGCCAGTGTGAGGCCAGATACGCAGTATTTT.

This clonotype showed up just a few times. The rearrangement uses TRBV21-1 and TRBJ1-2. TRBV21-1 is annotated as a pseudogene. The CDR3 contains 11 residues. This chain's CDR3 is CASSKLGSYTF. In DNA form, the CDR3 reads TGTGCCAGCAGCAAATTGGGGAGCTACACCTTC.

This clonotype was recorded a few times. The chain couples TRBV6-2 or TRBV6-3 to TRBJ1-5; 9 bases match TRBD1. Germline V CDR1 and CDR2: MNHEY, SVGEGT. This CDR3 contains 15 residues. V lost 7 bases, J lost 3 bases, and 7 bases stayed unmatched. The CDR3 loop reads CASTPDRGDNQPQHF. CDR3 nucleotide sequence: TGTGCCAGCACACCGGACAGGGGAGACAATCAGCCCCAGCATTTT.

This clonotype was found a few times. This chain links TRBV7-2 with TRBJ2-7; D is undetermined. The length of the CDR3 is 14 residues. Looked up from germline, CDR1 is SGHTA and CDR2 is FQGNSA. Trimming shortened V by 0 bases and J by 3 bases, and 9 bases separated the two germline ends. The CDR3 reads CASSLALRFYEQYF. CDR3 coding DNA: TGTGCCAGCAGCTTAGCGCTGAGGTTCTACGAGCAGTACTTC. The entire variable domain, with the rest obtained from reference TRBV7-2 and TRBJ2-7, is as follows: GAGVSQSPSNKVTEKGKDVELRCDPISGHTALYWYRQSLGQGLEFLIYFQGNSAPDKSGLPSDRFSAERTGGSVSTLTIQRTQQEDSAVYLCASSLALRFYEQYFGPGTRLTVT.

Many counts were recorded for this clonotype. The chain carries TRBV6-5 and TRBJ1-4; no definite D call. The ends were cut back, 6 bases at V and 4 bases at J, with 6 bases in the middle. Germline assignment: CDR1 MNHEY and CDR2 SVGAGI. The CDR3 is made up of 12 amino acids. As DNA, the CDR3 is TGTGCCAGCAGCTCAAATAATGAAAAACTGTTTTTT. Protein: CASSSNNEKLFF.

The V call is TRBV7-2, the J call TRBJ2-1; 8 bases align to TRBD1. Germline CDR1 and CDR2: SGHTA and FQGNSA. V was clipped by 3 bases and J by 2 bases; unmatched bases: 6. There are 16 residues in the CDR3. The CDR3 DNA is TGTGCCAGCAGCTTCCAGCCGGGACAGGCCTACAATGAGCAGTTCTTC. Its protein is CASSFQPGQAYNEQFF.

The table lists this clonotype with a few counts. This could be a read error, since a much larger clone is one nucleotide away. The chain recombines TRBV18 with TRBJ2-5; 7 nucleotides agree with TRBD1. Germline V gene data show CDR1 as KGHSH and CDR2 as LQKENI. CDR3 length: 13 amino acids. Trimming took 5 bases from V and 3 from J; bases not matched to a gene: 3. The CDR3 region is CASSGTVEETQYF. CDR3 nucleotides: TGTGCCAGCTCAGGGACAGTTGAAGAGACCCAGTACTTC. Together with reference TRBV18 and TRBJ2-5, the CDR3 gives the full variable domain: NAGVMQNPRHLVRRRGQEARLRCSPMKGHSHVYWYRQLPEEGLKFMVYLQKENIIDESGMPKERFSAEFPKEGPSILRIQQVVRGDSAAYFCASSGTVEETQYFGPGTRLLVL.

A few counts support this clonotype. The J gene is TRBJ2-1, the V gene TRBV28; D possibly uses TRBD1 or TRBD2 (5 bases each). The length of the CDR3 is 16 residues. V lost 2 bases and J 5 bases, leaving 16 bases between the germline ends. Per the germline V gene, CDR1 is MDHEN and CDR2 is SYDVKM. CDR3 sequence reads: CASSLVGRGSNNEQFF. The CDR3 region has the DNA TGTGCCAGCAGTTTAGTGGGACGCGGATCGAACAATGAGCAGTTCTTC.

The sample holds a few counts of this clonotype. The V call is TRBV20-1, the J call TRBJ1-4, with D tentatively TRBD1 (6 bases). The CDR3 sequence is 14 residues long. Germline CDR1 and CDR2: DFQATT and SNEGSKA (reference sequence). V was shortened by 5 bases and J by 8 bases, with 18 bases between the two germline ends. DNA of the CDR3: TGCAGTGCTTTAACTGTCGGGGGCGGCGAAAAACTGTTTTTT. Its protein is CSALTVGGGEKLFF.

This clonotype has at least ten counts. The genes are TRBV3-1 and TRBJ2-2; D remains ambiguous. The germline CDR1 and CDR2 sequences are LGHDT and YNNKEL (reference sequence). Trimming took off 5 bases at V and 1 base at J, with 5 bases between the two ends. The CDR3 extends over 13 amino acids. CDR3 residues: CASSDWNTGELFF. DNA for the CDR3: TGTGCCAGCAGCGACTGGAACACCGGGGAGCTGTTTTTT.

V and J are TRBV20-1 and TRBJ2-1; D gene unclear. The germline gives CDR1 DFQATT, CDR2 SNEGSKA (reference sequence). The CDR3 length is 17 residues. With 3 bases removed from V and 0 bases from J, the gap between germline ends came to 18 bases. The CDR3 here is CSARSPRLANSYNEQFF. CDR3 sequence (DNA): TGCAGTGCTAGGTCCCCCCGGTTGGCGAACTCCTACAATGAGCAGTTCTTC.

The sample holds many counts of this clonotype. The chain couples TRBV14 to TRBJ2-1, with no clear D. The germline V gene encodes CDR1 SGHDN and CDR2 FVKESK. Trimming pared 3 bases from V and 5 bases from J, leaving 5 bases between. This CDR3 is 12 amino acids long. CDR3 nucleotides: TGTGCCAGCAGCCAGGTGAACAATGAGCAGTTCTTC. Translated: CASSQVNNEQFF. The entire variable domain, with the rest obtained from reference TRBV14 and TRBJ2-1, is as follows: EAGVTQFPSHSVIEKGQTVTLRCDPISGHDNLYWYRRVMGKEIKFLLHFVKESKQDESGMPNNRFLAERTGGTYSTLKVQPAELEDSGVYFCASSQVNNEQFFGPGTRLTVL.

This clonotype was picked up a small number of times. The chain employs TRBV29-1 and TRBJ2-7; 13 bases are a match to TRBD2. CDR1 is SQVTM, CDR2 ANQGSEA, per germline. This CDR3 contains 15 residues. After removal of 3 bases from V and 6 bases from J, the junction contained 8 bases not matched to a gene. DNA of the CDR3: TGCAGCGTTGAGACAACTAGCGGGAGGGCCGGCGAGCAGTACTTC. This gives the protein CSVETTSGRAGEQYF.

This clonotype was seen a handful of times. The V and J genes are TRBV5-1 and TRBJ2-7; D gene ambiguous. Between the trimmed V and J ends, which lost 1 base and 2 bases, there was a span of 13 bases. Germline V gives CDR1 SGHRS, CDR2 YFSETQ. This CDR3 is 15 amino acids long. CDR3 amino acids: CASSLFSGSTYEQYF. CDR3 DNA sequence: TGCGCCAGCAGCTTGTTTTCCGGGTCCACCTACGAGCAGTACTTC.

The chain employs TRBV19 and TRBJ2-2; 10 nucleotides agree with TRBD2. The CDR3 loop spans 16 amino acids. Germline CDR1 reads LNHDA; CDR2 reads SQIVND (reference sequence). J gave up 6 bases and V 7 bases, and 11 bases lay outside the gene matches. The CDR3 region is CASITRAGGPAGELFF. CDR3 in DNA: TGTGCCAGTATAACGCGAGCGGGAGGGCCGGCCGGGGAGCTGTTTTTT.

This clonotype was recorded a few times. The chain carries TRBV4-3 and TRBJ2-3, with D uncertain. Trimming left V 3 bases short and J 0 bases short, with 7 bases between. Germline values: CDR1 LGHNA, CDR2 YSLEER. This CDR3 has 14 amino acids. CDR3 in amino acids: CASSQRSSTDTQYF. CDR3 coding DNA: TGCGCCAGCAGCCAGCGGAGTAGCACAGATACGCAGTATTTT.

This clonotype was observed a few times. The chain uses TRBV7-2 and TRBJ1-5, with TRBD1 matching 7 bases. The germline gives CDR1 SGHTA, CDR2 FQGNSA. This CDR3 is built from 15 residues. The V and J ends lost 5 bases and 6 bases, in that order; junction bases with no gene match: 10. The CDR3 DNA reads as TGTGCCAGCAGCCCGGTTACAGGGGAAGGTCAGCCCCAGCATTTT. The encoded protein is CASSPVTGEGQPQHF.

DNA of the CDR3: TGCAGTGCTAGACCGCGGGGGGGATACAATGAGCAGTTCTTC. Translating gives CSARPRGGYNEQFF. This chain links TRBV20-1 with TRBJ2-1, with 9 nucleotides matching TRBD2. The germline V gene encodes CDR1 DFQATT and CDR2 SNEGSKA (reference sequence). V lost 2 bases and J lost 4; bases outside the gene matches: 3. This CDR3 region has 14 residues.

The CDR3, as DNA: TGCGCCAGCAGCAAGGGACAGGGACAAGGCTACGAGCAGTACTTC. Translated, it gives CASSKGQGQGYEQYF. The chain joins TRBV5-1 to TRBJ2-7, with 9 nucleotides matching TRBD1. The CDR3 has 15 residues. The germline V gene has CDR1 SGHRS and CDR2 YFSETQ. The ends lost 4 bases at V and 3 bases at J; junction bases unmatched: 8.